One and the same sample provided the 24 T cell receptor beta chains below, sequenced in a study of identical twins. TCRdb independently ran MiXCR on the 5' RACE reads; one entry per CDR3 protein. The data show some 320,000 distinct CDR3 sequences, with 9% to 15% seen just once and about 7% held by the top ten. The same data also went into a second study, on yellow fever vaccine responses in identical twins.

The sequenced sample was CD8+ T cells sorted from blood. These TCRs come from a woman aged 18-35 years in good health.

V and J are TRBV6-5 and TRBJ1-2, with D maybe TRBD1 (6 bases). V dropped 4 bases and J dropped 7 bases, with 13 bases sitting between them. The CDR3 totals 13 residues. Germline V gene sequence: CDR1 MNHEY, CDR2 SVGAGI. The CDR3 reads CASSSTGKGGYTF. The CDR3 coding sequence is TGTGCCAGCAGTTCCACAGGGAAGGGTGGCTACACCTTC.

This clonotype occurred many times. The chain employs TRBV29-1 and TRBJ2-7; TRBD1 might be the D (6 bases). CDR3 length equals 14 residues. The V end was cut by 6 bases, the J end by 4 bases, with 19 bases between. CDR1 SQVTM and CDR2 ANQGSEA come from the germline V gene. CDR3 DNA: TGCAGCGTCGGCCAGGGGACGCTACCTTACGAGCAGTACTTC. Protein: CSVGQGTLPYEQYF.

A few counts support this clonotype. J is TRBJ1-2 and V is TRBV27; 8 bases are shared with TRBD1. The CDR3 covers 16 residues. J gave up 7 bases and V 3 bases, and 13 bases lay outside the gene matches. Per germline, CDR1 MNHEY and CDR2 SMNVEV (reference sequence). CDR3 protein: CASSFGHGTGGFGYTF. The CDR3 DNA is TGTGCCAGCAGTTTCGGCCACGGGACAGGTGGTTTTGGCTACACCTTC.

The chain carries TRBV27 and TRBJ2-1; 10 bases agree with TRBD2. Germline trimming cut 3 bases from V and 2 bases from J; bases unmatched to any gene: 4. Germline CDR1 and CDR2: MNHEY and SMNVEV (reference sequence). CDR3 length: 16 amino acids. The CDR3: CASSLGSGGAYNEQFF. The CDR3 nucleotides read TGTGCCAGCAGTTTGGGAAGCGGGGGGGCCTACAATGAGCAGTTCTTC.

A few counts support this clonotype. The rearrangement uses TRBV14 and TRBJ2-5; D may be TRBD2 (6 bases). This CDR3 is 16 amino acids long. V lost 3 bases and J lost 2, with 16 bases in between. Germline lookup yields CDR1 SGHDN and CDR2 FVKESK. DNA of the CDR3: TGTGCCAGCAGCCATAACCCCAGCGGGTGGCAAGAGACCCAGTACTTC. Translating it yields CASSHNPSGWQETQYF.

The chain carries TRBV20-1 and TRBJ2-1; D uncertain. CDR3 length: 14 amino acids. The germline gives CDR1 DFQATT, CDR2 SNEGSKA (reference sequence). The V end was cut by 5 bases, the J end by 4 bases, with 15 bases between. The CDR3 loop reads CSAPRDNNYNEQFF. The CDR3 region has the DNA TGCAGTGCTCCCCGAGACAACAATTACAATGAGCAGTTCTTC.

This clonotype has a count of ten or more. J is TRBJ2-1 and V is TRBV7-9, with 8 bases identical to TRBD2. V was clipped by 4 bases and J by 3 bases; unmatched bases: 5. CDR3 size: 15 residues. CDR1 and CDR2 from the germline V gene are SEHNR and FQNEAQ (reference sequence). The CDR3 sequence is CASSSSGSYYNEQFF. The CDR3 nucleotides read TGTGCCAGCAGCTCGAGCGGGAGCTACTACAATGAGCAGTTCTTC.

This clonotype was counted a few times. The genes are TRBV12-5 and TRBJ2-1, with 8 bases fitting TRBD2. Germline CDR1 and CDR2: LGHNT and FRNRAP. The CDR3 extends over 16 amino acids. V was pared by 7 bases and J by 0 bases, with 8 bases of the junction left unmatched. The CDR3 nucleotides are TGTGCTAGTGCCTTAACTAGCGGCCTCTCCTACAATGAGCAGTTCTTC. Amino acids: CASALTSGLSYNEQFF.

The chain is built from TRBV9 and TRBJ1-4; D is undetermined. The CDR3 loop spans 15 amino acids. Germline V gene data show CDR1 as SGDLS and CDR2 as YYNGEE. Trimming took off 0 bases at V and 2 bases at J, with 8 bases between the two ends. The CDR3: CASSVGWETNEKLFF. The CDR3 nucleotides are TGTGCCAGCAGCGTAGGGTGGGAGACTAATGAAAAACTGTTTTTT.

The rearrangement links TRBV7-9 to TRBJ1-1, with D possibly TRBD1 on 6 matching bases. CDR1 and CDR2 (germline): SEHNR, FQNEAQ (reference sequence). Trimming removed 3 bases from V and 1 base from J, with 12 bases in between. The CDR3 consists of 15 residues. The CDR3 DNA reads as TGTGCCAGCAGCTTCGGGGGGGGCACGAACACTGAAGCTTTCTTT. Translation gives CASSFGGGTNTEAFF.

V gene TRBV29-1 combines with J gene TRBJ2-1, with 7 positions matching TRBD2. Germline V gives CDR1 SQVTM, CDR2 ANQGSEA. V trimming: 5 bases; J trimming: 8 bases; junction bases outside the gene matches: 12. This CDR3 spans 14 amino acids. The CDR3 spells CSVTRLGEGYEQFF. The CDR3 coding sequence is TGCAGCGTTACAAGGTTAGGGGAGGGCTATGAGCAGTTCTTC.

This clonotype was observed a handful of times. This chain links TRBV6-5 with TRBJ1-5; no reliable D call. Germline CDR1 and CDR2: MNHEY and SVGAGI. Trimming took 2 bases from V and 4 from J, leaving 9 bases between them. CDR3 length equals 14 residues. The CDR3 protein is CASSYDEENQPQHF. The CDR3 DNA reads TGTGCCAGCAGTTACGACGAGGAAAATCAGCCCCAGCATTTT.

This chain joins TRBV2 and TRBJ2-7; maybe TRBD1 (6 bases). Germline assignment: CDR1 SNHLY and CDR2 FYNNEI. CDR3 length equals 16 residues. Trimming stripped 2 bases from V and 2 bases from J, with 16 bases between. In nucleotides, the CDR3 is TGTGCCAGCAGTGAAATTACAGGGATCGCCCCCTACGAGCAGTACTTC. The encoded protein is CASSEITGIAPYEQYF.

The V and J genes are TRBV4-1 and TRBJ2-3; no reliable D call. The germline V gene has CDR1 MGHRA and CDR2 YSYEKL. The V gene lost 0 bases and the J gene lost 0 bases, with 13 bases spanning the gap. CDR3 length equals 17 residues. CDR3 nucleotide sequence: TGCGCCAGCAGCCAAGATCCTGAGCGCCTGAGCACAGATACGCAGTATTTT. As protein: CASSQDPERLSTDTQYF.

Ten or more counts support this clonotype. The chain couples TRBV7-3 to TRBJ2-5, with 8 bases matching TRBD2. The germline V gene has CDR1 SGHTA and CDR2 FQGTGA. The CDR3 sequence is 16 residues long. V gave up 2 bases and J gave up 1 base; unmatched junction bases: 6. CDR3 residues: CASSLRGGGSQETQYF. The CDR3 bases are TGTGCCAGCAGCTTACGGGGGGGAGGGTCCCAAGAGACCCAGTACTTC.

This clonotype was observed many times. This chain links TRBV9 with TRBJ2-1; maybe TRBD1 (7 bases). The CDR3 consists of 14 residues. Trimming removed 3 bases at V and 6 bases at J, with 13 bases between. The germline CDR1 and CDR2 sequences are SGDLS and YYNGEE. CDR3 bases: TGTGCCAGCAGCGGTGGAGGGGGCGGCAATGAGCAGTTCTTC. It yields the protein CASSGGGGGNEQFF.

CDR3 protein: CATSDLQWTGDRDEQFF. DNA for the CDR3: TGTGCCACCAGTGATTTGCAGTGGACAGGGGACAGGGATGAGCAGTTCTTC. The gene calls are TRBV24-1 and TRBJ2-1; TRBD1 matches 9 bases. V was clipped by 0 bases and J by 8 bases; unmatched bases: 10. The germline CDR1 and CDR2 sequences are KGHDR and SFDVKD. The CDR3 is made up of 17 amino acids.

In its sample, this clonotype was seen a few times. The V call is TRBV9, the J call TRBJ2-7; 8 bases match TRBD1. The CDR3 contains 16 residues. Germline CDR1 is SGDLS and CDR2 is YYNGEE. J lost 7 bases, V lost 0 bases, and 12 bases had no gene match. The DNA of the CDR3 is TGTGCCAGCAGCGTAGTCTCAGGGGGCGCCCCGTGGGAGCAGTACTTC. Its translation is CASSVVSGGAPWEQYF.

This clonotype turned up a few times. The chain recombines TRBV3-1 with TRBJ2-5; the D gene could be TRBD1 or TRBD2 (5 bases each). This CDR3 is 16 amino acids long. CDR1 is LGHDT and CDR2 is YNNKEL in the germline V gene (reference sequence). The V end was cut by 4 bases, the J end by 5 bases, with 20 bases between. The CDR3 protein is CASSPTSGGTWETQYF. The CDR3 DNA follows: TGTGCCAGCAGCCCCACCTCTGGGGGAACTTGGGAGACCCAGTACTTC.

In its sample, this clonotype was seen a few times. The chain has TRBV2 and TRBJ2-2, with D perhaps assigned TRBD1 or TRBD2 (6 bases each). Germline V gene data show CDR1 as SNHLY and CDR2 as FYNNEI. V was shortened by 7 bases and J by 2 bases, with 14 bases between the two germline ends. This CDR3 spans 15 amino acids. The CDR3 spells CASKTGAINTGELFF. The CDR3 DNA follows: TGTGCCAGCAAAACGGGGGCCATAAACACCGGGGAGCTGTTTTTT.

This clonotype was counted a few times. The chain links TRBV4-1 to TRBJ2-6; 8 bases align to TRBD1. V shed 2 bases and J 3 bases; nucleotides not matched to a gene: 9. The length of the CDR3 is 18 residues. Germline V lookup: CDR1 MGHRA, CDR2 YSYEKL. CDR3 nucleotide sequence: TGCGCCAGCAGCCAAATAGGACAGGGAACCGTTGGGGCCAACGTCCTGACTTTC. Protein: CASSQIGQGTVGANVLTF.

V gene TRBV29-1 combines with J gene TRBJ1-2, with a tentative D call TRBD1 (6 bases). The CDR3 sequence is 15 residues long. Trimming took off 0 bases at V and 5 bases at J, with 16 bases between the two ends. Per germline, CDR1 SQVTM and CDR2 ANQGSEA. This chain's CDR3 is CSVEDKSGASYGYTF. CDR3 coding DNA: TGCAGCGTTGAAGATAAGTCAGGGGCCTCGTATGGCTACACCTTC.

With respect to this clonotype: An end of the junction differs from the germline gene, which may be a read error. The J gene is TRBJ2-2, the V gene TRBV29-1; D might be TRBD1 or TRBD2, each matching 5 bases. CDR1 and CDR2 (germline): SQVTM, ANQGSEA. This CDR3 has 12 residues. The CDR3 coding sequence is TGCAGCGTTGATTGGGGCACCGGGGAGCTGTCTTTT. Its protein product is CSVDWGTGELSF.

The chain couples TRBV12-3 or TRBV12-4 to TRBJ2-2; tentatively, D is TRBD1 or TRBD2 (5 bases each). V lost 3 bases to trimming and J lost 4 bases, with 9 bases between them. The CDR3 consists of 14 residues. CDR3 coding DNA: TGTGCCAGCAGTTTGGGGGTCTTCACCGGGGAGCTGTTTTTT. Its protein product is CASSLGVFTGELFF.